This T cell receptor (beta chain) was found in a study of blood T cells in healthy people across ages. Donors ranged from roughly 6 to 90 years old and were healthy Caucasians in Russia. Many counts were recorded for this clonotype. Its antigen is not known. With a J-beta primer mix and a sample-barcoded 5' primer, a second PCR ran about 7 to 11 cycles. A single record per CDR3 protein comes from TCRdb applying MiXCR to the 5' RACE reads. In the table there are about 640,000 distinct CDR3 sequences, 45% to 65% of which are singletons. The CDR3 runs to 14 residues. CDR1 and CDR2 from the germline V gene are SEHNR and FQNEAQ (reference sequence). V lost 3 bases to trimming and J lost 3 bases; unmatched junction nucleotides: 1. Regarding the study as a whole: Higher diversity, along with more naive CD4+ cells, distinguished long-lived donors from aged donors.

Sequencing was carried out using blood. The receptor's source is a man in his sixties in good health. The chain carries TRBV7-9 and TRBJ2-5; TRBD2 matches at 10 bases. CDR3 bases: TGTGCCAGCAGCTTTACTAGCGGGGAAGAGACCCAGTACTTC. The encoded protein is CASSFTSGEETQYF.